Listed below are T cell receptor beta chains from one sample, sequenced in a study of CD8+CD57+ T cells in acquired aplastic anemia. A single record per CDR3 protein comes from TCRdb applying MiXCR to the reads. The sample contains about 120,000 distinct CDR3 sequences, about 60% of which appear only once. The sequenced material came from sorted CD4+, CD8+, or CD8+CD57+ T cells (not recorded which) from PBMCs. These receptors came from a human donor with aplastic anemia. CDR3s include the opening cysteine and the closing phenylalanine or tryptophan. Fields, in order: clone size, V gene, J gene, D gene, CDR3 protein, CDR3 DNA. The D gene is left open where the match is weak. Only part of the rows carry a size: once, few, many, or a class if the clone is expanded.

clone size: .
V gene: TRBV20-1
J gene: TRBJ2-5
D gene: TRBD2
CDR3 protein: CSARPSGSSDKETQYF
CDR3 DNA: TGCAGTGCTAGGCCCAGCGGGAGTTCCGATAAAGAGACCCAGTACTTC

clone size: .
V gene: TRBV19
J gene: TRBJ1-4
D gene: .
CDR3 protein: CASSIDRSTNEKLFF
CDR3 DNA: TGTGCCAGTAGTATCGACAGGTCAACTAATGAAAAACTGTTTTTT

clone size: few
V gene: TRBV11-2
J gene: TRBJ2-1
D gene: TRBD2
CDR3 protein: CASSLGSLAGEQFF
CDR3 DNA: TGTGCCAGCAGCTTAGGCTCACTAGCGGGGGAGCAGTTCTTC

clone size: .
V gene: TRBV19
J gene: TRBJ2-5
D gene: .
CDR3 protein: CASTRGGQETQYF
CDR3 DNA: TGTGCCAGTACCAGGGGTGGCCAAGAGACCCAGTACTTC

clone size: .
V gene: TRBV20-1
J gene: TRBJ2-1
D gene: TRBD2
CDR3 protein: CSARDGSGRAYNEQFF
CDR3 DNA: TGCAGTGCTAGAGATGGTAGCGGGAGGGCCTACAATGAGCAGTTCTTC

clone size: .
V gene: TRBV19
J gene: TRBJ1-1
D gene: .
CDR3 protein: CATTTGNTEAFF
CDR3 DNA: TGTGCCACGACGACAGGGAACACTGAAGCTTTCTTT

clone size: .
V gene: TRBV7-2
J gene: TRBJ1-6
D gene: .
CDR3 protein: CASSLLVNSPLHF
CDR3 DNA: TGTGCCAGCAGCTTGTTAGTTAATTCACCCCTCCACTTT

clone size: .
V gene: TRBV25-1
J gene: TRBJ1-2
D gene: .
CDR3 protein: CASSETANYGYTF
CDR3 DNA: TGTGCCAGCAGTGAAACAGCGAACTATGGCTACACCTTC

clone size: many
V gene: TRBV6-5
J gene: TRBJ2-5
D gene: TRBD2
CDR3 protein: CASSGIGETQYF
CDR3 DNA: TGTGCCAGTAGCGGGATAGGGGAGACCCAGTACTTC

clone size: .
V gene: TRBV5-6
J gene: TRBJ1-2
D gene: TRBD1
CDR3 protein: CATQGGEYYGYTF
CDR3 DNA: TGTGCCACCCAAGGGGGCGAGTACTATGGCTACACCTTC

clone size: once
V gene: TRBV10-3
J gene: TRBJ1-1
D gene: .
CDR3 protein: CAIREPNSNTEAFF
CDR3 DNA: TGTGCCATCAGAGAGCCTAACAGTAACACTGAAGCTTTCTTT

clone size: once
V gene: TRBV5-1
J gene: TRBJ2-1
D gene: .
CDR3 protein: CASSLDGYNEQFF
CDR3 DNA: TGCGCCAGCAGCTTGGACGGGTACAATGAGCAGTTCTTC

clone size: few
V gene: TRBV24-1
J gene: TRBJ1-2
D gene: .
CDR3 protein: CATSAGDNYGYTF
CDR3 DNA: TGTGCCACCAGTGCCGGAGATAACTATGGCTACACCTTC

clone size: .
V gene: TRBV19
J gene: TRBJ2-1
D gene: .
CDR3 protein: CASSIERGDEQFF
CDR3 DNA: TGTGCCAGTAGTATAGAGAGGGGGGATGAGCAGTTCTTC

clone size: many
V gene: TRBV25-1
J gene: TRBJ2-7
D gene: .
CDR3 protein: CASSTSGLYEQYF
CDR3 DNA: .

clone size: many
V gene: TRBV4-3
J gene: TRBJ2-7
D gene: .
CDR3 protein: CASSQLWDNAYEQYF
CDR3 DNA: TGCGCCAGCAGCCAACTTTGGGACAATGCCTACGAGCAGTACTTC

clone size: few
V gene: TRBV10-3
J gene: TRBJ1-3
D gene: TRBD1
CDR3 protein: CAISGTGGTDTIYF
CDR3 DNA: TGTGCCATCAGTGGGACAGGGGGTACGGACACCATATATTTT

clone size: .
V gene: TRBV11-1
J gene: TRBJ2-1
D gene: .
CDR3 protein: CASSSKLASYNEQFF
CDR3 DNA: TGTGCCAGCAGCTCCAAACTAGCTTCCTACAATGAGCAGTTCTTC

clone size: .
V gene: TRBV10-1
J gene: TRBJ1-5
D gene: .
CDR3 protein: CASSPNGGQPQHF
CDR3 DNA: TGCGCCAGCAGTCCTAACGGCGGTCAGCCCCAGCATTTT

clone size: .
V gene: TRBV10-2
J gene: TRBJ1-6
D gene: TRBD1
CDR3 protein: CASSESDRVASPLHF
CDR3 DNA: TGCGCCAGCAGTGAGTCGGACAGGGTTGCTTCACCCCTCCACTTT

clone size: .
V gene: TRBV19
J gene: TRBJ2-7
D gene: TRBD2
CDR3 protein: CASRASGTYEQYF
CDR3 DNA: TGTGCCAGCAGGGCTAGCGGGACCTACGAGCAGTACTTC

clone size: .
V gene: TRBV29-1
J gene: TRBJ2-1
D gene: .
CDR3 protein: CSFAAGSNNEQFF
CDR3 DNA: TGCAGCTTTGCTGCGGGGAGCAACAATGAGCAGTTCTTC

clone size: few
V gene: TRBV5-8
J gene: TRBJ2-1
D gene: .
CDR3 protein: CASSLTSWDGQFF
CDR3 DNA: TGTGCCAGCAGCTTGACTTCTTGGGATGGGCAGTTCTTC

clone size: many
V gene: TRBV4-3
J gene: TRBJ1-2
D gene: .
CDR3 protein: CASSQGTSDGYTF
CDR3 DNA: TGCGCCAGCAGCCAAGGCACTTCAGATGGCTACACCTTC

clone size: .
V gene: TRBV4-2
J gene: TRBJ2-3
D gene: .
CDR3 protein: CASSQEFTRTSTDTQYF
CDR3 DNA: TGTGCCAGCAGCCAAGAGTTCACCAGAACTAGCACAGATACGCAGTATTTT

clone size: few
V gene: TRBV28
J gene: TRBJ1-1
D gene: .
CDR3 protein: CASSPLGAAEAFF
CDR3 DNA: TGTGCCAGCAGTCCCCTAGGAGCGGCTGAAGCTTTCTTT

clone size: .
V gene: TRBV9
J gene: TRBJ2-5
D gene: .
CDR3 protein: CASSAPEKTQYF
CDR3 DNA: TGTGCCAGCAGCGCCCCTGAGAAGACCCAGTACTTC

clone size: .
V gene: TRBV3-1
J gene: TRBJ2-5
D gene: TRBD2
CDR3 protein: CASSQERREQETQYF
CDR3 DNA: TGTGCCAGCAGCCAAGAACGGCGGGAGCAAGAGACCCAGTACTTC

clone size: many
V gene: TRBV19
J gene: TRBJ1-5
D gene: .
CDR3 protein: CASSMKGRDSNQPQHF
CDR3 DNA: TGTGCCAGTAGTATGAAGGGGCGGGATAGCAATCAGCCCCAGCATTTT

clone size: .
V gene: TRBV20-1
J gene: TRBJ2-7
D gene: .
CDR3 protein: CSARTPSGTPYEQYF
CDR3 DNA: TGCAGTGCTAGAACCCCGAGCGGGACACCATACGAGCAGTACTTC

clone size: few
V gene: TRBV2
J gene: TRBJ2-7
D gene: TRBD2
CDR3 protein: CASKLLAEAYEQYF
CDR3 DNA: TGTGCCAGTAAACTTCTAGCGGAGGCCTACGAGCAGTACTTC

clone size: .
V gene: TRBV20-1
J gene: TRBJ2-7
D gene: .
CDR3 protein: CSAGDKYYGQYF
CDR3 DNA: TGCAGCGCGGGGGACAAATACTACGGGCAGTACTTC

clone size: .
V gene: TRBV5-1
J gene: TRBJ2-7
D gene: .
CDR3 protein: CASSLLDTYEQYF
CDR3 DNA: TGCGCCAGCAGCTTGTTGGACACCTACGAGCAGTACTTC

clone size: .
V gene: TRBV5-6
J gene: TRBJ2-3
D gene: TRBD2
CDR3 protein: CASSLERTRPGTDTQYF
CDR3 DNA: TGTGCCAGCAGCCTGGAGAGGACTAGGCCTGGCACAGATACGCAGTATTTT

clone size: few
V gene: TRBV7-6
J gene: TRBJ1-6
D gene: .
CDR3 protein: CASSLSFASPLHF
CDR3 DNA: TGTGCCAGCAGCTTATCGTTCGCTTCACCCCTCCACTTT

clone size: .
V gene: TRBV7-7
J gene: TRBJ2-5
D gene: .
CDR3 protein: CASRYGTGSLRVWETQYF
CDR3 DNA: TGTGCCAGCAGATACGGCACAGGGTCCCTTAGGGTGTGGGAGACCCAGTACTTC

clone size: .
V gene: TRBV19
J gene: TRBJ2-7
D gene: TRBD2
CDR3 protein: CASNPNPGLAGEEQYF
CDR3 DNA: TGTGCCAGTAACCCTAACCCGGGACTAGCGGGAGAAGAGCAGTACTTC